This TCR beta chain derives from a study of T cell responses to AZD1222 COVID-19 vaccine. About the research overall: Researchers grouped second doses given at about 4 or about 12 weeks into one pool.

Notes on this clone: The antigen is undetermined. Compared with germline, one end of the junction differs, possibly owing to a read error.

The V gene's germline CDR1 is SGHVS and CDR2 FQNEAQ. The CDR3 runs to 16 residues. Findings and limits, study-wide: None of the repertoires were sampled until the peak T cell response had passed. White British donors predominated, females outnumbered males, and clonal diversity was possibly underestimated. Spike was spanned by vaccine-associated CD4 TCRs, with dominance at 160-218 and 743-854.

Method: immunoSEQ multiplex PCR; TCRdb's copy keeps in-frame clones and lacks some. The sample consists of around 99,000 clones, about nine tenths of them appearing once. This material consisted of peripheral blood, taken on day 0 of AZD1222 vaccination. The chain recombines TRBV7-8 with TRBJ1-2; TRBD1 might be the D (6 bases). The TCR was taken from an adult in good health. CDR3 DNA sequence: TGTGCCAGCAGCTTGGGGGGGCCTATCCCTAAGTATGGCTACACCTTC. Encoded protein: CASSLGGPIPKYGYTF.